This T cell receptor beta chain was retrieved from a study of blood T cell repertoires in COVID-19. As for the study in general: Both acute and convalescent COVID-19 samples were obtained from the United States, Italy and Spain. In each case, the material was cDNA or gDNA derived from T cells, B-cell-depleted T cells, or PBMCs.

CDR3 size: 14 residues. The J segment lost 4 bases and the V segment lost 4 bases, leaving 4 bases of the junction unmatched. Looked up from germline, CDR1 is LNHDA and CDR2 is SQIVND (reference sequence). Authors' data handling: Scientists estimated how many nucleated cells there were by amplifying reference gene primers. The repertoire was sequenced with immunoSEQ multiplex PCR; TCRdb's copy has only in-frame clones and lacks some. From that table come the V and J calls and clone size; the DNA was used to work out D and trimming. The sample has 200,000 to 250,000 clones, about 86% seen once; the top ten hold about 1.5%.

The sequence was obtained from a man aged 18-30 years with active or convalescent COVID-19. Sequencing was carried out using peripheral blood. The V gene is TRBV19, the J gene TRBJ2-7; 10 nucleotides match TRBD1. CDR3: CASSKWDRGYEQYF. The DNA for the CDR3 is TGTGCCAGTAGTAAATGGGACAGGGGTTACGAGCAGTACTTC. The complete variable domain, with remaining parts taken from reference TRBV19 and TRBJ2-7, reads DGGITQSPKYLFRKEGQNVTLSCEQNLNHDAMYWYRQDPGQGLRLIYYSQIVNDFQKGDIAEGYSVSREKKESFPLTVTSAQKNPTAFYLCASSKWDRGYEQYFGPGTRLTVT.